This T cell receptor (beta chain) derives from a study of blood T cell repertoires in COVID-19. Assay used: immunoSEQ multiplex PCR; TCRdb lists only in-frame clones, some missing. The sample includes 100,000 to 150,000 clones, approximately 80% of them seen just once. The junction had 4 bases not matched to a gene; V was cut back by 4 bases and J by 3 bases. This CDR3 has 14 amino acids. From germline, CDR1 is LGHDT and CDR2 YNNKEL (reference sequence). The receptor comes from a woman between 45 and 60 years old with acute or convalescent COVID-19. Input material: peripheral blood. The chain couples TRBV3-1 (or the pseudogene TRBV3-2) to TRBJ2-7; 9 bases map to TRBD1. CDR3 sequence reads: CASSPGTGNYEQYF. Written as DNA, the CDR3 is TGTGCCAGCAGCCCCGGGACAGGGAACTACGAGCAGTACTTC.